The present entry profiles one T cell receptor beta chain with its context. The antigen is not known. CDR1 is LGHDT, CDR2 YNNKEL, per germline (reference sequence). V dropped 3 bases and J dropped 4 bases, with 7 bases sitting between them. The CDR3 spans 13 residues. This specimen belongs to a study of vaccination effects on CD4 cells after COVID-19. About the study: Post-vaccination samples were obtained at early and late time points from a few convalescent patients.

Subsequent to less than eleven days of culture, CD4+ T cells were isolated. PCR-confirmed SARS-CoV-2 infection occurred in the person between March and December 2020. Participants were vaccinated with two doses of either the BNT162b2 or mRNA-1273 vaccine. The authors exchanged half the medium for IL-2 medium on days 3 and 7. The repertoire was sequenced with immunoSEQ multiplex PCR; TCRdb's copy has only in-frame clones and lacks some. The sample holds some 50,000 clones, 65% to 75% seen once. Sequenced material: CD4+ T cells from PBMCs cultured without peptide, taken after COVID-19 vaccination. J is TRBJ2-1 and V is TRBV3-1 (or the pseudogene TRBV3-2); unclear D gene. This clonotype originated in a human donor who had a prior SARS-CoV-2 infection. CDR3 sequence: CASSHGFYNEQFF. The CDR3 DNA is TGTGCCAGCAGCCATGGATTTTACAATGAGCAGTTCTTC.